This record covers a single T cell receptor (beta chain). Germline trimming cut 2 bases from V and 7 bases from J; bases unmatched to any gene: 5. CDR3 size: 14 residues. The germline V gene encodes CDR1 SGHRS and CDR2 YFSETQ. This entry is derived from a study of blood T cell repertoires in COVID-19. Study as a whole: COVID-19 samples from acute and convalescent phases originated in the United States, Italy and Spain. Nucleic acid was either cDNA or gDNA, and it came from T cells, B-cell-depleted T cells, or PBMCs.

Original methodology: Amplification of reference gene primers provided the estimated nucleated cell counts. The repertoire was sequenced with immunoSEQ multiplex PCR; TCRdb's copy has only in-frame clones and lacks some. V and J calls plus clone size are reproduced from that table; the DNA served to infer D and trimming. There are approximately 210,000 clones in the sample; 84% occur only once, and 6% to 8.5% lies in the top ten. This chain links TRBV5-1 with TRBJ1-1; TRBD1 matches at 10 bases. The sequence derives from a woman between 50 and 59 years old with active or convalescent COVID-19. Sequencing was done on a sample of peripheral blood. The CDR3 bases are TGCGCCAGCAGCTTCGAAGGACAGGGGGGTGAAGCTTTCTTT. Translated: CASSFEGQGGEAFF.